This TCR beta chain was identified in a study of human T cells and chemical hapten exposure. Turning to the study itself: Each week of the roughly 24-week study, patients had diphenylcyclopropenone applied to the scalp.

Findings and limits, study-wide: PT1 expanded TCR numbers rose with patch test score. TCRs at a frequency above 1 in 1000 stayed unchanged with DPC sensitization. Controls formed significantly fewer large CDR3 similarity clusters than expanded TCRs did.

From germline, CDR1 is MNHEY and CDR2 SVGAGI. Losses at the gene ends were 3 bases for V and 7 bases for J; bases not matched to a gene: 9. The CDR3 runs 15 residues. Time point defined: patch test 3, about 24 weeks after DPC sensitization. Treatment described: therapeutic diphenylcyclopropenone sensitization with weekly scalp DPC. This clonotype came up a few times. The antigen remains undetermined. TCRdb itself ran the RACE reads through MiXCR, one entry per CDR3 protein. The sample includes 90,000 to 140,000 distinct CDR3 sequences, under 35% of them seen just once. This chain joins TRBV6-5 and TRBJ2-7, with 10 bases aligning to TRBD2. Specimen: whole blood, collected in connection with sensitization to the hapten diphenylcyclopropenone (DPC). This sequence was found in a man between 35 and 55 years old with alopecia areata. Some clones in this sample may be carry-over from other donors' samples. CDR3 sequence: CASSYQREGLWEQYF. The CDR3 region has the DNA TGTGCCAGCAGTTATCAGCGGGAGGGCCTATGGGAGCAGTACTTC.